The rows below give T cell receptor beta chains drawn from one sample of a study of vaccination effects on CD4 cells after COVID-19. Measured with immunoSEQ multiplex PCR; TCRdb has only the in-frame clones, and not every one. The sample carries 25,000 to 35,000 clones, 70% to 75% recorded once. What these receptors recognize is not known. The starting material was CD4+ T cells from PBMCs cultured with HCoV-229E spike peptides, obtained after COVID-19 vaccination. All receptors come from a human donor who received a COVID-19 vaccine. The CDR3 runs from the conserved cysteine through the conserved F or W. D genes are given only for firm matches. The size entry is marked missing in some rows and otherwise reads once, few, many or a size class.

size: NA; J: TRBJ1-1; V: TRBV5-1; D: NA; CDR3: CASSLERGGNTEAFF; DNA: TGCGCCAGCAGCTTGGAGCGGGGGGGGAACACTGAAGCTTTCTTT
size: NA; J: TRBJ2-5; V: TRBV25-1; D: NA; CDR3: CASSGGETQYF; DNA: TGTGCCAGCAGTGGAGGGGAGACCCAGTACTTC
size: NA; J: TRBJ2-1; V: TRBV6-5; D: NA; CDR3: CASSYTSAGHNEQFF; DNA: TGTGCCAGCAGTTATACATCGGCGGGACACAATGAGCAGTTCTTC
size: NA; J: TRBJ2-3; V: TRBV15; D: NA; CDR3: CATSRDKGGTRDTQYF; DNA: TGTGCCACCAGCAGAGATAAAGGCGGAACAAGAGATACGCAGTATTTT
size: NA; J: TRBJ1-2; V: TRBV3-1/TRBV3-2; D: NA; CDR3: CASSPDRSYGYTF; DNA: TGTGCCAGCAGTCCCGACAGGAGCTATGGCTACACCTTC
size: few; J: TRBJ2-1; V: TRBV4-2; D: NA; CDR3: CASSHDYAAPNEQFF; DNA: TGTGCCAGCAGCCACGACTACGCTGCCCCCAATGAGCAGTTCTTC
size: NA; J: TRBJ2-1; V: TRBV25-1; D: TRBD2; CDR3: CASSEGGGGRGEQFF; DNA: TGTGCCAGCAGTGAAGGCGGGGGGGGCCGGGGTGAGCAGTTCTTC
size: NA; J: TRBJ2-1; V: TRBV6-6; D: TRBD2; CDR3: CASSYSSGDYNEQFF; DNA: TGTGCCAGCAGTTACTCTAGCGGGGATTACAATGAGCAGTTCTTC
size: NA; J: TRBJ1-1; V: TRBV5-1; D: NA; CDR3: CASSLYVNTEAFF; DNA: TGCGCCAGCAGCTTGTATGTGAACACTGAAGCTTTCTTT
size: NA; J: TRBJ1-2; V: TRBV2; D: TRBD1; CDR3: CASSEAETGNNYGYTF; DNA: TGTGCCAGCAGTGAAGCGGAGACAGGGAATAACTATGGCTACACCTTC
size: NA; J: TRBJ1-1; V: TRBV27; D: NA; CDR3: CASRHPDTEAFF; DNA: TGTGCCAGCCGACATCCTGACACTGAAGCTTTCTTT
size: few; J: TRBJ2-2; V: TRBV27; D: TRBD1; CDR3: CASAGDRAGANTGELFF; DNA: TGTGCCAGCGCCGGTGACAGGGCCGGAGCGAACACCGGGGAGCTGTTTTTT
size: NA; J: TRBJ1-2; V: TRBV18; D: NA; CDR3: CASSPTISTGNYGYTF; DNA: TGTGCCAGCTCACCTACTATTTCTACAGGAAATTATGGCTACACCTTC
size: NA; J: TRBJ1-1; V: TRBV3-1/TRBV3-2; D: NA; CDR3: CASSQGEREAFF; DNA: TGTGCCAGCAGCCAAGGGGAAAGGGAGGCTTTCTTT
size: NA; J: TRBJ2-5; V: TRBV6-5; D: TRBD1; CDR3: CASSSRGWETQYF; DNA: TGTGCCAGCAGTTCCAGGGGGTGGGAGACCCAGTACTTC
size: NA; J: TRBJ1-2; V: TRBV14; D: NA; CDR3: CASSPSNYGYTF; DNA: TGTGCCAGCAGCCCCTCGAACTATGGCTACACCTTC
size: NA; J: TRBJ2-1; V: TRBV10-2; D: TRBD2; CDR3: CASSEMAGRATREQFF; DNA: TGCGCCAGCAGTGAGATGGCCGGGAGGGCCACACGTGAGCAGTTCTTC
size: NA; J: TRBJ1-6; V: TRBV7-2; D: NA; CDR3: CASSFTGNNSPLHF; DNA: TGTGCCAGCAGCTTCACAGGGAATAATTCACCCCTCCACTTT
size: NA; J: TRBJ2-1; V: TRBV6-6; D: NA; CDR3: CASSPTDYFEQFF; DNA: TGTGCCAGCAGCCCCACCGACTACTTTGAGCAGTTCTTC
size: NA; J: TRBJ1-2; V: TRBV6-5; D: NA; CDR3: CASVRAANYGYTF; DNA: TGTGCCAGCGTGAGGGCCGCTAACTATGGCTACACCTTC
size: NA; J: TRBJ1-2; V: TRBV11-2; D: NA; CDR3: CASSLVQGFSNYGYTF; DNA: TGTGCCAGCAGCTTAGTCCAGGGATTCTCTAACTATGGCTACACCTTC
size: once; J: TRBJ1-2; V: TRBV13; D: NA; CDR3: CASSLGADGYTF; DNA: TGTGCCAGCAGCTTAGGGGCCGATGGCTACACCTTC
size: few; J: TRBJ1-2; V: TRBV5-4; D: TRBD1; CDR3: CASSLMGQNYGYTF; DNA: TGTGCCAGCAGCTTGATGGGACAGAACTATGGCTACACCTTC
size: NA; J: TRBJ1-2; V: TRBV3-1/TRBV3-2; D: TRBD1; CDR3: CASSFTTGGEYGYTF; DNA: TGTGCCAGCAGCTTTACTACAGGGGGCGAATATGGCTACACCTTC
size: NA; J: TRBJ2-7; V: TRBV5-4; D: TRBD1; CDR3: CASGRQGADEQYF; DNA: TGTGCCAGCGGACGACAGGGGGCAGACGAGCAGTACTTC
size: NA; J: TRBJ1-2; V: TRBV15; D: NA; CDR3: CATSRDQGGYTF; DNA: TGTGCCACCAGCAGAGACCAAGGTGGCTACACCTTC
size: NA; J: TRBJ1-5; V: TRBV2; D: TRBD1; CDR3: CASSGTLTGEEPQHF; DNA: TGTGCCAGCAGTGGTACTTTGACAGGGGAAGAGCCCCAGCATTTT
size: NA; J: TRBJ2-1; V: TRBV12-3/TRBV12-4; D: NA; CDR3: CASSTIENSEQFF; DNA: TGTGCCAGCAGTACCATAGAAAACAGTGAGCAGTTCTTC
size: NA; J: TRBJ2-7; V: TRBV6-5; D: TRBD1; CDR3: CASKFAGGNEQYF; DNA: TGTGCCAGCAAATTCGCAGGGGGCAACGAGCAGTACTTC
size: NA; J: TRBJ1-2; V: TRBV4-1; D: NA; CDR3: CASSQDYGARAYGYTF; DNA: TGCGCCAGCAGCCAAGACTACGGGGCGCGGGCCTATGGCTACACCTTC
size: NA; J: TRBJ1-5; V: TRBV4-1; D: NA; CDR3: CASSIGKASNQPQHF; DNA: TGCGCCAGCAGCATAGGAAAGGCGAGCAATCAGCCCCAGCATTTT
size: NA; J: TRBJ1-1; V: TRBV20-1; D: TRBD1; CDR3: CSASGTGMVTEAFF; DNA: TGCAGTGCTAGTGGGACAGGGATGGTCACTGAAGCTTTCTTT
size: once; J: TRBJ2-7; V: TRBV13; D: NA; CDR3: CASSLFGAPYEQYF; DNA: TGTGCCAGCAGCTTATTTGGCGCCCCCTACGAGCAGTACTTC
size: few; J: TRBJ1-2; V: TRBV19; D: NA; CDR3: CASSVNYGYTF; DNA: TGTGCCAGTAGTGTTAACTATGGCTACACCTTC
size: NA; J: TRBJ2-2; V: TRBV6-5; D: NA; CDR3: CASHASVTGELFF; DNA: TGTGCCAGTCACGCGTCCGTCACCGGGGAGCTGTTTTTT
size: NA; J: TRBJ2-5; V: TRBV6-5; D: NA; CDR3: CASSYGLGETQYF; DNA: TGTGCCAGCAGTTACGGCCTCGGGGAGACCCAGTACTTC
size: NA; J: TRBJ1-5; V: TRBV6-1; D: NA; CDR3: CASSEWAGNQPQHF; DNA: TGTGCCAGCAGTGAATGGGCGGGTAATCAGCCCCAGCATTTT
size: NA; J: TRBJ2-5; V: TRBV18; D: NA; CDR3: CASSPRTSRGETQYF; DNA: TGTGCCAGCTCACCCCGAACTAGCCGGGGAGAGACCCAGTACTTC
size: medium-sized; J: TRBJ1-4; V: TRBV5-1; D: NA; CDR3: CASSLNGATRNEKLFF; DNA: TGCGCCAGCAGCCTAAATGGCGCGACGCGTAATGAAAAACTGTTTTTT
size: once; J: TRBJ2-1; V: TRBV6-5; D: NA; CDR3: CASSYGGSRNEQFF; DNA: TGTGCCAGCAGTTACGGCGGCAGTAGGAATGAGCAGTTCTTC
size: NA; J: TRBJ1-3; V: TRBV6-5; D: NA; CDR3: CASSYSIGNTIYF; DNA: TGTGCCAGCAGTTACTCGATTGGAAACACCATATATTTT
size: NA; J: TRBJ2-1; V: TRBV29-1; D: TRBD2; CDR3: CSVFGGSSYNEQFF; DNA: TGCAGCGTTTTTGGCGGGAGCTCCTACAATGAGCAGTTCTTC
size: NA; J: TRBJ1-1; V: TRBV19; D: NA; CDR3: CASIGENTEAFF; DNA: TGTGCCAGCATAGGAGAAAACACTGAAGCTTTCTTT
size: large; J: TRBJ2-7; V: TRBV6-5; D: TRBD1; CDR3: CASRTDRVIYEQYF; DNA: TGTGCCAGCAGAACCGACAGGGTTATCTACGAGCAGTACTTC